This record covers a single T cell receptor (beta chain). Its specificity is unknown. Terminally differentiated effector memory CD45RA+ cells were excluded by CCR7 positive selection of CD45RO-negative cells. The V gene's germline CDR1 is SGHRS and CDR2 YFSETQ. V was clipped by 2 bases and J by 1 base, with 22 bases between them. The length of the CDR3 is 20 residues. This sample is drawn from a study of shared clonotypes between healthy human individuals. General study findings and limits: Naive CD4 clonotype sharing across a handful of donors was approximately 5%. At large depth, rarefaction still showed sorted-subset sequencing to be incomplete.

Per the original methods: As immunoSEQ supplied junction-only sequences (without quality scores), filtering differed. Produced via immunoSEQ multiplex PCR; TCRdb's table is partial and in-frame only. V, J and clone size derive from that table, while D and trimming were established from the DNA sequence. The table has about 2.2 million clones, 93% seen once. J is TRBJ2-6 and V is TRBV5-1; D unclear. What was sequenced was naive CD8+ T cells from PBMCs. This TCR was sampled from a young man in good health. Some clones in this sample may be carry-over from other donors' samples. CDR3 DNA sequence: TGCGCCAGCAGCTTTACTGATCTCCGGGCCACCAATTCTGGGGCCAACGTCCTGACTTTC. Protein product: CASSFTDLRATNSGANVLTF.